This TCR beta chain was identified in a study of blood T cell repertoires in COVID-19. Study-wide background: From T cells, B-cell-depleted T cells, or PBMCs came the material, which was cDNA or gDNA.

In the authors' workflow: For nucleated cells, counts were estimated from reference gene primer amplification. Sequencing used immunoSEQ multiplex PCR; TCRdb keeps in-frame clones, though not all of them. That table supplies the V and J calls and clone size; D and trimming were determined from the DNA. The sample contains around 190,000 clones, under 90% of which appear only once. This clone appeared a single time. The CDR3 is made up of 12 amino acids. V was trimmed by 4 bases and J by 5 bases, leaving 9 bases between them. Germline V CDR1 and CDR2: MNHEY, SVGEGT. The origin of this receptor is a man in his fifties or sixties with acute or convalescent COVID-19. The rearrangement joins TRBV6-2 or TRBV6-3 to TRBJ2-7; D not certain. The sample consisted of peripheral blood. The CDR3 is CASSFYGDEQYF. As DNA, the CDR3 is TGTGCCAGCAGTTTCTACGGAGACGAGCAGTACTTC.